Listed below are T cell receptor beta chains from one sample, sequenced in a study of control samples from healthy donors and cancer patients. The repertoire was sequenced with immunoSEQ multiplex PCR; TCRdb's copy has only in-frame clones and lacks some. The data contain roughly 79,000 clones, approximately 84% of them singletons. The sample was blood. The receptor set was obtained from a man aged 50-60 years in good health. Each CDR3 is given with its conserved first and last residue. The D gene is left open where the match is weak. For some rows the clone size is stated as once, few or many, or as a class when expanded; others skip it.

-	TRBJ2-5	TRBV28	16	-	CASSLNLRGEQETQYF	TGTGCCAGCAGTTTGAACCTCAGGGGTGAGCAAGAGACCCAGTACTTC
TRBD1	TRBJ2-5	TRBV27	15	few	CASNPSPQGAETQYF	TGTGCCAGCAACCCAAGTCCTCAGGGGGCAGAGACCCAGTACTTC
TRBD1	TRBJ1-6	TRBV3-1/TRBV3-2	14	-	CASSHGTGEGGCHF	TGTGCCAGCAGCCACGGGACAGGGGAAGGGGGTTGCCACTTT
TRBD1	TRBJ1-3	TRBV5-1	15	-	CASSPGTGARNTIYF	TGCGCCAGCAGCCCAGGGACAGGGGCAAGAAACACCATATATTTT
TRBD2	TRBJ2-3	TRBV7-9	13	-	CASSSGRSDTQYF	TGTGCCAGTTCTAGCGGGAGGTCAGATACGCAGTATTTT
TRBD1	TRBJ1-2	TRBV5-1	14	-	CASSTGTAGEGYTF	TGCGCCAGCAGCACCGGGACAGCTGGGGAGGGCTACACCTTC
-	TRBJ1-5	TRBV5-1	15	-	CASSLFPDTGQPQHF	TGCGCCAGCAGCTTGTTCCCGGACACGGGTCAGCCCCAGCATTTT
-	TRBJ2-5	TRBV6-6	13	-	CASRGRSQETQYF	TGTGCCAGCCGAGGACGGAGCCAAGAGACCCAGTACTTC
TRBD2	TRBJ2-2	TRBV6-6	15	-	CASTLLAGVTGELFF	TGTGCCAGCACCCTACTAGCGGGAGTCACCGGGGAGCTGTTTTTT
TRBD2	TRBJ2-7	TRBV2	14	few	CASSEGTSGMGQYF	TGTGCCAGCAGTGAGGGGACTAGCGGGATGGGGCAGTACTTC
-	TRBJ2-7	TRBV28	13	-	CASSRDGTYEQYF	TGTGCCAGCAGCCGGGACGGTACCTACGAGCAGTACTTC
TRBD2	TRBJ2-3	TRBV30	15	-	CAWSSTSGRGDTQYF	TGTGCCTGGAGTTCTACTAGCGGGAGAGGAGATACGCAGTATTTT
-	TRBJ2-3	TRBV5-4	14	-	CASSPTRVADTQYF	TGTGCCAGCAGCCCGACTAGGGTAGCAGATACGCAGTATTTT
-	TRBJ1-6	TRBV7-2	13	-	CASTPRYNSPLHF	TGTGCCAGCACCCCGAGGTATAATTCACCCCTCCACTTT